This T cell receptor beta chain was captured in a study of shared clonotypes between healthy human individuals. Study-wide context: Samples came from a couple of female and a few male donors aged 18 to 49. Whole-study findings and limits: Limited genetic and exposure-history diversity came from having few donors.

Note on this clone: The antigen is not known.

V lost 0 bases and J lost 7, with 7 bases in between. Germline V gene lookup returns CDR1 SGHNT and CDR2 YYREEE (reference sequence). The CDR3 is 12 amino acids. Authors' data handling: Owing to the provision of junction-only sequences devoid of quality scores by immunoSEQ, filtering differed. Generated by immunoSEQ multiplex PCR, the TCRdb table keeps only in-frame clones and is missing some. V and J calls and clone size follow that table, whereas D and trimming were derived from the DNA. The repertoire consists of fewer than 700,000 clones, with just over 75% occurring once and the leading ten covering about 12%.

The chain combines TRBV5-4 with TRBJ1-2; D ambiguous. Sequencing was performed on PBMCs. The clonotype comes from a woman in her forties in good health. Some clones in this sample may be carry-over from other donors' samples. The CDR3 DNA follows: TGTGCCAGCAGCTTGGGGGCGGGTGGCTACACCTTC. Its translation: CASSLGAGGYTF.